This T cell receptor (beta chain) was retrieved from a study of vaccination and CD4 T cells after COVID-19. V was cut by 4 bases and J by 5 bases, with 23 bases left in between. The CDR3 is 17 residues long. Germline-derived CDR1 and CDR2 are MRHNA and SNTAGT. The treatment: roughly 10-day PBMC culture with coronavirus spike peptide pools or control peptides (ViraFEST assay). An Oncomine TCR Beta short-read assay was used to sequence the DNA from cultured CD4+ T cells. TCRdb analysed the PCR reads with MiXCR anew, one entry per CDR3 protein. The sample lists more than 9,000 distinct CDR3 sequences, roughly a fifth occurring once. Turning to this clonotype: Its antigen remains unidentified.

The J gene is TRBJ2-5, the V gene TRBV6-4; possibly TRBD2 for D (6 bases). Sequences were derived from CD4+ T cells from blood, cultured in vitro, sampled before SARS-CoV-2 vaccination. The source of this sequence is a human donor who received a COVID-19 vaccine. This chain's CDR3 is CASSASNMGGGWETQYF. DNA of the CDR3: TGTGCCAGCAGTGCCTCGAATATGGGAGGCGGATGGGAGACCCAGTACTTC.